This is a list of T cell receptor beta chains from one sample in a study of technical replicates of blood from a handful of donors. Here immunoSEQ multiplex PCR was the method, and the copy in TCRdb shows in-frame clones only, minus some. The table has 99,000 or so clones, roughly 96% seen once. Source material: T cells isolated from PBMCs. These receptors all come from a human donor in good health. Both conserved end residues are part of each CDR3. A D gene is named only where the DNA matches it firmly. A row's size may be missing; if present it is once, few, many or a size class.

J gene,clone size,D gene,V gene,CDR3 DNA,CDR3 protein
TRBJ1-5,.,.,TRBV19,TGTGCCAGTAGTACACCGGGACACTCCCTTTATAGCAATCAGCCCCAGCATTTT,CASSTPGHSLYSNQPQHF
TRBJ2-1,.,TRBD1,TRBV7-9,TGTGCCACCCGGGACAGAGAGAGATACAATGAGCAGTTCTTC,CATRDRERYNEQFF
TRBJ2-7,once,TRBD1,TRBV18,TGTGCCAGCTCACACCGGGACAGGGCTTCGGGGGAGCAGTACTTC,CASSHRDRASGEQYF
TRBJ2-2,.,.,TRBV5-4,TGTGCCAGCAGCTTGACCCCGGCGAACACCGGGGAGCTGTTTTTT,CASSLTPANTGELFF
TRBJ2-1,once,.,TRBV20-1,TGCAGTGCTTTATACAATGAGCAGTTCTTC,CSALYNEQFF
TRBJ2-1,.,.,TRBV14,TGTGCCAGCAGCATCCGGTATGGTGAGCAGTTCTTC,CASSIRYGEQFF
TRBJ1-2,.,.,TRBV27,TGTGCCAGCAGCGCGCGGCGCCTGTCGAACTATGGCTACACCTTC,CASSARRLSNYGYTF
TRBJ1-6,.,.,TRBV2,TGTGCCAGCAGCACTGGAAGGGGCTCTCTTAATTCACCCCTCCACTTT,CASSTGRGSLNSPLHF
TRBJ2-3,.,TRBD2,TRBV7-9,TGTGCCAGCAGCCCCGGACTAGCGGGGCCTACGCAGTATTTT,CASSPGLAGPTQYF
TRBJ2-5,.,TRBD2,TRBV7-6,TGTGCCAGCACCCCCAAGGCGGGACACTTCAGGACTAGCGACCAAGAGACCCAGTACTTC,CASTPKAGHFRTSDQETQYF
TRBJ1-1,.,.,TRBV5-1,TGCGCCAGCAGCAAGGATTACAGAGACGGTGCCACTGAAGCTTTCTTT,CASSKDYRDGATEAFF
TRBJ2-7,.,.,TRBV7-9,TGTGCCACAATGGAACTGACAGATATCTCCTACGAGCAGTACTTC,CATMELTDISYEQYF
TRBJ1-2,.,TRBD1,TRBV5-4,TGTGCCAGCAGCTTGTGGCAGGGGGCTGTTAACTATGGCTACACCTTC,CASSLWQGAVNYGYTF
TRBJ1-1,.,.,TRBV6-1,TGTGCCAGCAGACCGGGAGGGACTGAAGCTTTCTTT,CASRPGGTEAFF
TRBJ2-2,.,.,TRBV11-2,TGTGCCAGCAGCTTCCCCTTATCCGGGGAGCTGTTTTTT,CASSFPLSGELFF
TRBJ1-2,.,.,TRBV18,TGTGCCAGCTCACCCCGACAGGAAGTGGGCTATGGCTACACCTTC,CASSPRQEVGYGYTF
TRBJ1-3,.,.,TRBV6-1,TGTGCCAGCAGTGATGCCCCCGGGGGGAGCCACTCTGGAAACACCATATATTTT,CASSDAPGGSHSGNTIYF
TRBJ2-5,.,.,TRBV15,TGTGCCACCAGCAGAGACAGGGGCCAAGAGACCCAGTACTTC,CATSRDRGQETQYF
TRBJ2-5,.,.,TRBV30,TGTGCCTGGAGTGCAAACCAAGAGACCCAGTACTTC,CAWSANQETQYF
TRBJ2-7,.,TRBD1,TRBV9,TGTGCCAGCAGCGTAGCTGGGACAGGGCCTACCTACGAGCAGTACTTC,CASSVAGTGPTYEQYF
TRBJ1-2,.,.,TRBV6-5,TGTGCCAGCAGACCTTACAGGGCTAATGGCTACACCTTC,CASRPYRANGYTF
TRBJ2-3,.,TRBD1,TRBV27,TGTGCCACGGGACAGGGTACTAGCACAGATACGCAGTATTTT,CATGQGTSTDTQYF
TRBJ2-1,.,TRBD2,TRBV10-2,TGCGCCAGCAGAAGTAGCGGGAATGAGCAGTTCTTC,CASRSSGNEQFF
TRBJ2-3,.,.,TRBV2,TGTGCCACCTCTCTCTCTCGGGATACGCAGTATTTT,CATSLSRDTQYF